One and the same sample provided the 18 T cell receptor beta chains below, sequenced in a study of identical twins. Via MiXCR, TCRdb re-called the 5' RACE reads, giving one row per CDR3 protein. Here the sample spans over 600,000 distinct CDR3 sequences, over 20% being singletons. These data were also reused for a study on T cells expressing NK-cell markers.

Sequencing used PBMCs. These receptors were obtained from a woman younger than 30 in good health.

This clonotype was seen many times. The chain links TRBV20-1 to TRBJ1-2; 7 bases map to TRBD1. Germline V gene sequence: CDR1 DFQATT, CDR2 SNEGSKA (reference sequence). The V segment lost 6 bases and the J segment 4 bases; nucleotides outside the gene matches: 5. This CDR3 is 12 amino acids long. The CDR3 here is CSARQGGYGYTF. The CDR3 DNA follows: TGCAGTGCGAGGCAGGGGGGCTATGGCTACACCTTC.

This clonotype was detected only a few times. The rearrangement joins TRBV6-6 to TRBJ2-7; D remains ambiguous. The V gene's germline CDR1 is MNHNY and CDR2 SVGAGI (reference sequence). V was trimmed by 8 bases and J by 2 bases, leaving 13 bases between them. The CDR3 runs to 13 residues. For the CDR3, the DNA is TGTGCCAGCGTTGGGCAAGCTGCCTACGAGCAGTACTTC. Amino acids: CASVGQAAYEQYF.

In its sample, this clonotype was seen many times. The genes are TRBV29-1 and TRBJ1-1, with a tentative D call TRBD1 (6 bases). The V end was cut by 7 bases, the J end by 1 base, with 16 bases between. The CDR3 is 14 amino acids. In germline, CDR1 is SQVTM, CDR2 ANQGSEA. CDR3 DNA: TGCAGCGCCCTAGACTGGGGGGCGAACACTGAAGCTTTCTTT. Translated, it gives CSALDWGANTEAFF.

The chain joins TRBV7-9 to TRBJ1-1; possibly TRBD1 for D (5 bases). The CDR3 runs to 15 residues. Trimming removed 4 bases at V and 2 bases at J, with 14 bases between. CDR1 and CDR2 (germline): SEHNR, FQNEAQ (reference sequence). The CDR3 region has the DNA TGTGCCAGCAGCTCCCCCCCACAGGTTAACACTGAAGCTTTCTTT. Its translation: CASSSPPQVNTEAFF.

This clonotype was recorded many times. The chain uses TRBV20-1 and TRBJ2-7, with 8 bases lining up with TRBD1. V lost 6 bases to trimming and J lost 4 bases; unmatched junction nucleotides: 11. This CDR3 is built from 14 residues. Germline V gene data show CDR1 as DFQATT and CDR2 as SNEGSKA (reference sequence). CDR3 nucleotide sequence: TGCAGTGCGAGCCGACAGGGGTTCGTTTACGAGCAGTACTTC. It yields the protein CSASRQGFVYEQYF.

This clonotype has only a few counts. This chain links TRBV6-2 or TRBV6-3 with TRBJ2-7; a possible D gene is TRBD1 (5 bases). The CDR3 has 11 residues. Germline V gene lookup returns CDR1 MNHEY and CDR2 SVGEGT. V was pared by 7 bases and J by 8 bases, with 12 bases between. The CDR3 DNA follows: TGTGCCAGCACTCAGGGTGACAAGCAGTACTTC. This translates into CASTQGDKQYF.

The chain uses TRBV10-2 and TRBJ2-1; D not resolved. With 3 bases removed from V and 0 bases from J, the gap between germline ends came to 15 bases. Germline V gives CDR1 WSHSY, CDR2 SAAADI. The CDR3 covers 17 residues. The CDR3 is CASSDRVAIGSYNEQFF. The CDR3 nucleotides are TGCGCCAGCAGTGATCGGGTGGCAATCGGCTCCTACAATGAGCAGTTCTTC.

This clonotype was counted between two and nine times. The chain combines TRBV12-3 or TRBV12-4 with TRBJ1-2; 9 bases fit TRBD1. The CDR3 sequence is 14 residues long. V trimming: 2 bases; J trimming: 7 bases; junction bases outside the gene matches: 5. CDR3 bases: TGTGCCAGCAGTTTACGGGACAGGGCTTCTGGCTACACCTTC. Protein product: CASSLRDRASGYTF.

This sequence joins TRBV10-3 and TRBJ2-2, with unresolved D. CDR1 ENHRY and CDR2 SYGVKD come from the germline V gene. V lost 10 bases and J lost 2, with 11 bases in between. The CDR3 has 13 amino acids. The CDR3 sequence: CATMRSNTGELFF. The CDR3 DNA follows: TGTGCCACCATGAGATCCAACACCGGGGAGCTGTTTTTT.

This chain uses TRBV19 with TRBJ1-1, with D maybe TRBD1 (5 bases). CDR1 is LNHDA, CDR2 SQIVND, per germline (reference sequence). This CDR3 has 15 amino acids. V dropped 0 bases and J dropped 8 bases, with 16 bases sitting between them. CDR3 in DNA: TGTGCCAGTAGTATAGAGGGGCACTGGGACCTCGAAGCTTTCTTT. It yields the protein CASSIEGHWDLEAFF.

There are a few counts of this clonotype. The CDR3, as DNA: TGTGCCAGCAGTGAGCAGGGGCCTGAAGCTTTCTTT. Translation gives CASSEQGPEAFF. This chain connects TRBV2 to TRBJ1-1; D may be TRBD1 (6 bases). V was shortened by 3 bases and J by 6 bases, with 8 bases between the two germline ends. The CDR3 covers 12 residues. CDR1 SNHLY and CDR2 FYNNEI come from the germline V gene. The full variable domain, completed using reference TRBV2 and TRBJ1-1, is EPEVTQTPSHQVTQMGQEVILRCVPISNHLYFYWYRQILGQKVEFLVSFYNNEISEKSEIFDDQFSVERPDGSNFTLKIRSTKLEDSAMYFCASSEQGPEAFFGQGTRLTVV.

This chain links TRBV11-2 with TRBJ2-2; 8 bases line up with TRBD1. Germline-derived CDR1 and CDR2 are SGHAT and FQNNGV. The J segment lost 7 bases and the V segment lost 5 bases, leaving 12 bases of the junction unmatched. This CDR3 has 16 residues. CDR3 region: CASSPIPGQAGGELFF. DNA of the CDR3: TGTGCCAGCAGCCCGATCCCGGGACAGGCTGGCGGGGAGCTGTTTTTT.

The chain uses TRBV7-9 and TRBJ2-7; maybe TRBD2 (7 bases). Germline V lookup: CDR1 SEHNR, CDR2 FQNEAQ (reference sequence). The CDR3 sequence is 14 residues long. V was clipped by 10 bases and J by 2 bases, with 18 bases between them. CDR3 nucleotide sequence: TGTGCCACCGCGGTGGCGGGGGCAACCTACGAGCAGTACTTC. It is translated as CATAVAGATYEQYF.

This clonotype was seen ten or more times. CDR3 nucleotides: TGTGCCAGCACCGCGGGTAGTTTCGATGAGCAGTTCTTC. Its protein is CASTAGSFDEQFF. J is TRBJ2-1 and V is TRBV9, with D perhaps TRBD2 (5 bases). Germline-derived CDR1 and CDR2 are SGDLS and YYNGEE. CDR3 length equals 13 residues. V was trimmed by 6 bases and J by 8 bases, leaving 15 bases between them.

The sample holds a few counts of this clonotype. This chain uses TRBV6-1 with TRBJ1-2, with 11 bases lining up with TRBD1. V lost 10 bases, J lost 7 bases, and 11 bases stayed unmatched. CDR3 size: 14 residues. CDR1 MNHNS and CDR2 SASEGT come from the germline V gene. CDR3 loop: CATGTGQGAVGYTF. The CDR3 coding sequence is TGTGCCACCGGCACCGGACAGGGGGCTGTTGGCTACACCTTC.

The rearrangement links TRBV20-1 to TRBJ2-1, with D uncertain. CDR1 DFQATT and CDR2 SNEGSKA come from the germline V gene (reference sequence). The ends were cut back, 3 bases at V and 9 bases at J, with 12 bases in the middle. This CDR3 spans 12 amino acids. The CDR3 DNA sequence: TGCAGTGCTAGGTTTGATTTCGGTGAGCAGTTCTTC. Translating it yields CSARFDFGEQFF.

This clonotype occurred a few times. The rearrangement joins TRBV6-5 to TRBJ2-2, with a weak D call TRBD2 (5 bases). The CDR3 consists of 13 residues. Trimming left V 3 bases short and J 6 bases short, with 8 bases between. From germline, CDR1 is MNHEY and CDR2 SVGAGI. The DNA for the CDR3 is TGTGCCAGCAGTTATAGCGAGGCCGGGGAGCTGTTTTTT. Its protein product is CASSYSEAGELFF.

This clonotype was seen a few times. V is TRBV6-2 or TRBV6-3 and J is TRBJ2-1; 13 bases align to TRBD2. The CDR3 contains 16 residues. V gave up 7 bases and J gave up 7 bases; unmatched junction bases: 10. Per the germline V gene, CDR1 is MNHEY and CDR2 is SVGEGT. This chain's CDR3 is CASTPRLAGGLNEQFF. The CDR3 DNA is TGTGCCAGCACCCCAAGACTAGCGGGAGGTTTGAATGAGCAGTTCTTC.